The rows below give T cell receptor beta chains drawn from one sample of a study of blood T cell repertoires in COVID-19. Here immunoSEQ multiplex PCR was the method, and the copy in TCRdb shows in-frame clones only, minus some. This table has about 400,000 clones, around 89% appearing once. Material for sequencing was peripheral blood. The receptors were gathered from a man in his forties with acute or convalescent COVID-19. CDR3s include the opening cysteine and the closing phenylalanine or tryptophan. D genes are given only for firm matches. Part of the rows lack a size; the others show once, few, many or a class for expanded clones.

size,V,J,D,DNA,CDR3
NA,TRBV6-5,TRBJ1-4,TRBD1,TGTGCCAGCAGACGCAGGGGGTTGGATGAAAAACTGTTTTTT,CASRRRGLDEKLFF
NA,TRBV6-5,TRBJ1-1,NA,TGTGCCAGCAGTTACTCCTGGGAGGGGAGCACTGAAGCTTTCTTT,CASSYSWEGSTEAFF
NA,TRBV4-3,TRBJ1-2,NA,TGCGCCAGCAGCCAAGTGTGGGGCAACTATGGCTACACCTTC,CASSQVWGNYGYTF
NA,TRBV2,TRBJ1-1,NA,TGTGCCAGCAGGGGGGGGTTCATGAACACTGAAGCTTTCTTT,CASRGGFMNTEAFF
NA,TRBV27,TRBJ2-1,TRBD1,TGTGCCAGCAGTACAGGGGGCGATCTCAATGAGCAGTTCTTC,CASSTGGDLNEQFF
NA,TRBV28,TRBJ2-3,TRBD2,TGTGCCAGCCGTAGCGGGGGGGCCGTAGTTGGAGATACGCAGTATTTT,CASRSGGAVVGDTQYF
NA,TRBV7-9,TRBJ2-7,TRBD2,TGTGCCAGCAGCTCTAGCGGGAGCTTTTACGAGCAGTACTTC,CASSSSGSFYEQYF
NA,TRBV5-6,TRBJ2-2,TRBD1,TGTGCCAGCAGCTTGACAGGGGGCGGCGGGGAGCTGTTTTTT,CASSLTGGGGELFF
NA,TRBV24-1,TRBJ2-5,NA,TGTGCCACCAGTGTTGGCCAGTACCAAGAGACCCAGTACTTC,CATSVGQYQETQYF
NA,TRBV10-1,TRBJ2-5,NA,TGCGCCAGCCCCTCCGGGTGTCAAGAGACCCAGTACTTC,CASPSGCQETQYF
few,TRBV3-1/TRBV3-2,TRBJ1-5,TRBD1,TGTGCCAGCAGCCAAGGAACCGGGACAGGGGACTATAGCAATCAGCCCCAGCATTTT,CASSQGTGTGDYSNQPQHF
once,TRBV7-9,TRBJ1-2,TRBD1,TGTGCCAGCAGCTCGACGACAGGGGTCTATGGCTACACCTTC,CASSSTTGVYGYTF
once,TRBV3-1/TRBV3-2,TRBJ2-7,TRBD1,TGTGCCAGCAGCGTAACTTGGGGGGACAGGCCCCACGAGCAGTACTTC,CASSVTWGDRPHEQYF
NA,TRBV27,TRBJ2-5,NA,TGTGCCAGCAGTTTTCTGGCGGGCCAAGAGACCCAGTACTTC,CASSFLAGQETQYF
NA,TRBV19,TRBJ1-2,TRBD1,TGTGCCTCCAATAGAGGTGGAACAGGGGGCCATGGCTACACCTTC,CASNRGGTGGHGYTF
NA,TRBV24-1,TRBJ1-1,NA,TGTGCCACCAGTGATTCGTCCGGGAACACTGAAGCTTTCTTT,CATSDSSGNTEAFF
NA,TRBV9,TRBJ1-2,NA,TGTGCCAGCAGCGTAGCTGGGCTTACTAACTATGGCTACACCTTC,CASSVAGLTNYGYTF
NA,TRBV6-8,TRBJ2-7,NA,TGTGCCAGCCGTCCGCCTCTAGCTAGGTGGCTCGAGCAGTACTTC,CASRPPLARWLEQYF
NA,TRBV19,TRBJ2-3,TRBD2,TGTGCCAGTAGTTTGGGACTAGCGGGGGTAGGCACAGATACGCAGTATTTT,CASSLGLAGVGTDTQYF
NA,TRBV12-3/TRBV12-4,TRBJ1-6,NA,TGTGCCAGCAGCCAGACAGTAAATTCACCCCTCCACTTT,CASSQTVNSPLHF
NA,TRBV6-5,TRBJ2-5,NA,TGTGCCACTGCCGGGTTCCCGGCGGAGACCCAGTACTTC,CATAGFPAETQYF
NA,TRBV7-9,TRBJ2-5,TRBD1,TGTGCCAGCAGTCTGGGACAGATCCAAGAGACCCAGTACTTC,CASSLGQIQETQYF
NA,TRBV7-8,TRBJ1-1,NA,TGTGCCAGCAGCTTAGGAGGGTTTACTGAAGCTTTCTTT,CASSLGGFTEAFF
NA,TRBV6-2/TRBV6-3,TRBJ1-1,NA,TGTGCCAGCAGTTCACACACAGGTGGGAACACTGAAGCTTTCTTT,CASSSHTGGNTEAFF
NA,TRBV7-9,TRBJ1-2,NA,TGTGCCAGCAGCTTAGACCCCTCAGGGTCTGGCTACACCTTC,CASSLDPSGSGYTF
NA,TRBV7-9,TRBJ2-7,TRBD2,TGTGCCAGCAGCCCAGTAGCGGGAGGGCGGTTCGAGCAGTACTTC,CASSPVAGGRFEQYF
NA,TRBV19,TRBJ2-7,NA,TGTGCCAGTAGTATAGGTCCTAGGACAGACTACGAGCAGTACTTC,CASSIGPRTDYEQYF